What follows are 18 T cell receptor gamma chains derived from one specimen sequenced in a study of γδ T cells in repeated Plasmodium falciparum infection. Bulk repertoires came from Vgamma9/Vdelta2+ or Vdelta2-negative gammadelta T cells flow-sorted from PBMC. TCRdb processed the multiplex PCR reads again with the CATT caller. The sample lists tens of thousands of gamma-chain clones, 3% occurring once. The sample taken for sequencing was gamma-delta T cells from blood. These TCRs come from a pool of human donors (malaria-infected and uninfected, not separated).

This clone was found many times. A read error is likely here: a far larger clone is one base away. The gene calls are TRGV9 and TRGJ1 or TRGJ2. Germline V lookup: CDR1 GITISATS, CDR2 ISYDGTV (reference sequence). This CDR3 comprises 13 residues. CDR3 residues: CALWEYRYYKKLF. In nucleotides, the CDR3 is TGTGCCTTGTGGGAGTATCGCTATTACAAGAAACTCTTT.

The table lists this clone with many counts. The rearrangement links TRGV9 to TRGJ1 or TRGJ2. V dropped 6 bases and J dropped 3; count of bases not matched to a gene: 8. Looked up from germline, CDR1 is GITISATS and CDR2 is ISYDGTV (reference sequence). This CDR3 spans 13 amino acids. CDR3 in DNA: TGTGCCTTGTGGTCGAGGGGTTATTATAAGAAACTCTTT. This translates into CALWSRGYYKKLF.

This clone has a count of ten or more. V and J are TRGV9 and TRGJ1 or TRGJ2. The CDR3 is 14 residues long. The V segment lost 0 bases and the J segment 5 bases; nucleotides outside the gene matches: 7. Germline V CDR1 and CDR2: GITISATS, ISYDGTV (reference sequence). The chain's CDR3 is CALWEVPGDYKKLF. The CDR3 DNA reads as TGTGCCTTGTGGGAGGTGCCGGGCGATTATAAGAAACTCTTT.

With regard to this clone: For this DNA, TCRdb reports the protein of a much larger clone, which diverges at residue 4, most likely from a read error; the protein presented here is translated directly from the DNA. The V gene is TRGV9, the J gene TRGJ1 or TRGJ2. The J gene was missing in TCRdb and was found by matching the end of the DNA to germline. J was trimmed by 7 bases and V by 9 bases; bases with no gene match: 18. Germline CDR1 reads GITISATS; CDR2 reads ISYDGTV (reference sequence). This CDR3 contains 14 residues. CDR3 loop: CALRKIPMAYKKLF. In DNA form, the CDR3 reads TGTGCCTTGCGGAAAATTCCCATGGCGTATAAGAAACTCTTT.

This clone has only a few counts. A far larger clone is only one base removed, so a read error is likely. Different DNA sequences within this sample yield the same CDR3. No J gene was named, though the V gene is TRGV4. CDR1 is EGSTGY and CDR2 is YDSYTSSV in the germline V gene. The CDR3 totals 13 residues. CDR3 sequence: CATWGSLYYKKLF. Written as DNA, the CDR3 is TGTGCCACCTGGGGTAGCCTTTATTATAAGAAGCTCTTT.

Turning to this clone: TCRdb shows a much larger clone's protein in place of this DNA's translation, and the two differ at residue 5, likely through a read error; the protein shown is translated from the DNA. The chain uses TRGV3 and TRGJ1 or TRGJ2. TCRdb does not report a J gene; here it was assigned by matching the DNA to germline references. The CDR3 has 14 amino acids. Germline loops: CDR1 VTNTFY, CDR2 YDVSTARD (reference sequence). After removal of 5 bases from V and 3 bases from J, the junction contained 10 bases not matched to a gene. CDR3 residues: CATWGSHPYYKKLF. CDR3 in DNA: TGTGCCACCTGGGGCAGTCACCCTTATTATAAGAAACTCTTT.

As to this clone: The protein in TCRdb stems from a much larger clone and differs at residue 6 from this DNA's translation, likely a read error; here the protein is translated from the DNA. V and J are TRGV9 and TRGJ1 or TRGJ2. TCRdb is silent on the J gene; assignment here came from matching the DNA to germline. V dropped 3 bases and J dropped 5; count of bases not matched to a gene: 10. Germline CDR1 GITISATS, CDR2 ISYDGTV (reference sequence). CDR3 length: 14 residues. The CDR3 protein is CALWEMLVDYKKLF. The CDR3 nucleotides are TGTGCCTTGTGGGAGATGCTAGTGGATTATAAGAAACTCTTT.

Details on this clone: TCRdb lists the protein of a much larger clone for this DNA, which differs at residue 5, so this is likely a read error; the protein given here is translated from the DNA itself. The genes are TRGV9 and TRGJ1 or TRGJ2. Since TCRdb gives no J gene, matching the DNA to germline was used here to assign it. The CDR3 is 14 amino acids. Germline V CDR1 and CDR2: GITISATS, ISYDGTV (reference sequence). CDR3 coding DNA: TGTGCCTTGTGGGGGGTGCCCTTTTGTTATAAGAAACTCTTT. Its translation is CALWGVPFCYKKLF.

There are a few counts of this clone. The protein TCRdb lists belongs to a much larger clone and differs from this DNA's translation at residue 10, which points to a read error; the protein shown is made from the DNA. The CDR3 loop reads CALWEPRTYATGWFKIF. The CDR3 bases are TGTGCCTTGTGGGAGCCCCGAACTTATGCCACTGGTTGGTTCAAGATATTT. V and J are TRGV9 and TRGJP1. The CDR3 covers 17 residues. J was trimmed by 3 bases and V by 3 bases; bases with no gene match: 13. Germline V CDR1 and CDR2: GITISATS, ISYDGTV (reference sequence).

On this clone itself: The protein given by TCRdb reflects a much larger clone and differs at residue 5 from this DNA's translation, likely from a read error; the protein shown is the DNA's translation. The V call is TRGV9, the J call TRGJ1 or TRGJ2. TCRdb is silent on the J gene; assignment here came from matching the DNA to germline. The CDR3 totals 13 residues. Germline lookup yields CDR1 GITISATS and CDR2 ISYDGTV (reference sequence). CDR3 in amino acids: CALWGVLLRKKLF. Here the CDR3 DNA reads TGTGCCTTGTGGGGGGTGCTTTTACGGAAGAAACTCTTT.

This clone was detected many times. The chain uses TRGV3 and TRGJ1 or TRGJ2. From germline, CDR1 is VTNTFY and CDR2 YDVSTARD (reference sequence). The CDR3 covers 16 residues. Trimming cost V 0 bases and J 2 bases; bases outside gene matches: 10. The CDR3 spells CATWDRPRFYYYKKLF. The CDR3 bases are TGTGCCACCTGGGACAGGCCCCGCTTTTATTATTATAAGAAACTCTTT.

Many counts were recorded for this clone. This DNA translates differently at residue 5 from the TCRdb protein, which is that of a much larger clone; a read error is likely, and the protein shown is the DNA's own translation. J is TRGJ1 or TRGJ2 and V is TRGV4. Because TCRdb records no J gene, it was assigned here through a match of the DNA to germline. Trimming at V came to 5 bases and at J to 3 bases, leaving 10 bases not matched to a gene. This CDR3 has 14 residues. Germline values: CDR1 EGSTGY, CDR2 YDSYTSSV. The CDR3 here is CATWGETRYYKKLF. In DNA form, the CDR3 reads TGTGCCACCTGGGGTGAGACCCGTTATTATAAGAAACTCTTT.

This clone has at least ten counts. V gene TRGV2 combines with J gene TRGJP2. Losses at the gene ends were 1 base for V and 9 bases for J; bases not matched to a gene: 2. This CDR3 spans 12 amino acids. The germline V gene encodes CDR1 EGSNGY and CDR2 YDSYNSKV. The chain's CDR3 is CATWDGHWIKTF. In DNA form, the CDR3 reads TGTGCCACCTGGGACGGACATTGGATCAAGACGTTT.

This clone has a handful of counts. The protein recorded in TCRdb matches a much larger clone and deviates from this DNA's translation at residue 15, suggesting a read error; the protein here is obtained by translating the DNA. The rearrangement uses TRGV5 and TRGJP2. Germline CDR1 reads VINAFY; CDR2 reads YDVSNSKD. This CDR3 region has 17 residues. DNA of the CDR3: TGTGCCACCTGGGACAGGCCAGGGATTGGTAGTGATTGGATCATGACGTTT. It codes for CATWDRPGIGSDWIMTF.

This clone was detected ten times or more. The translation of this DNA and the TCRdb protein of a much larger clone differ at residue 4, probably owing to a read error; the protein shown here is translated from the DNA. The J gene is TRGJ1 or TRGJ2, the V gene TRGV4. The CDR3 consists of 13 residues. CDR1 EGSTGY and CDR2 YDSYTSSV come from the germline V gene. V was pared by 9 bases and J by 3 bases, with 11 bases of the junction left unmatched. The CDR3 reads CATRGHVYYKKLF. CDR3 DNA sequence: TGTGCCACCCGGGGCCATGTTTATTATAAGAAACTCTTT.

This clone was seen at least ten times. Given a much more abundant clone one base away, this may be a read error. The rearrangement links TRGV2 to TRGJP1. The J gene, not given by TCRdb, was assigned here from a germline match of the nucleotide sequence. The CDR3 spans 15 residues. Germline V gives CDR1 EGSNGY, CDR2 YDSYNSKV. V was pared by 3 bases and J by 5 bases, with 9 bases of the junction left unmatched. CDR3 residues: CATWDRPLTGWFKIF. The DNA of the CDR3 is TGTGCCACCTGGGACAGGCCTCTAACTGGTTGGTTCAAGATATTT.

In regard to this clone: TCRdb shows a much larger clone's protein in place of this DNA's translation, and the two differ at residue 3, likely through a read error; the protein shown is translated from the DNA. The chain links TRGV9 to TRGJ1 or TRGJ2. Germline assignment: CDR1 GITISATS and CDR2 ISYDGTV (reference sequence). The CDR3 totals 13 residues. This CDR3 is CASWEARYYKKLF. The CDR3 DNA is TGTGCCTCGTGGGAGGCGAGGTATTATAAGAAACTCTTT.

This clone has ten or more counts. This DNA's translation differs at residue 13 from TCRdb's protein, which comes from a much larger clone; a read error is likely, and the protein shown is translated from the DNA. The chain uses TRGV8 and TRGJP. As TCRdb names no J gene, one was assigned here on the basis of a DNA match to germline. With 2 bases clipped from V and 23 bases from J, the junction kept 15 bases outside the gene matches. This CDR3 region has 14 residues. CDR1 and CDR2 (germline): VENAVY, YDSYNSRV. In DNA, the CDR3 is TGTGCCACCTGGGATATTGGCACTGGTTGGTTCAAGGTATTT. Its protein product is CATWDIGTGWFKVF.